Listed here are 30 T cell receptor beta chains from one sample, sequenced in a study of neoadjuvant anti-PD-1 for oral cavity cancer. Clones were read by immunoSEQ multiplex PCR, and TCRdb kept only the in-frame ones, dropping some. The table has 12,000 to 15,000 clones, about two thirds seen once. The specimen comprised PBMCs, sampled before nivolumab (anti-PD-1) treatment. Every receptor here comes from a person aged 35-80 years with oral cavity squamous cell carcinoma.

The gene calls are TRBV6-6 and TRBJ1-2; D remains ambiguous. Per the germline V gene, CDR1 is MNHNY and CDR2 is SVGAGI (reference sequence). The CDR3 has 12 amino acids. Trimming took 6 bases from V and 0 from J, leaving 5 bases between them. The CDR3: CASRGTNYGYTF. The CDR3, as DNA: TGTGCCAGCAGGGGAACTAACTATGGCTACACCTTC.

V is TRBV2 and J is TRBJ1-5, with D perhaps matching TRBD1 (5 bases). This CDR3 region has 16 residues. Per germline, CDR1 SNHLY and CDR2 FYNNEI. V gave up 2 bases and J gave up 3 bases, with 14 bases separating them. The chain's CDR3 is CASSEMEQENNQPQHF. CDR3 DNA: TGTGCCAGCAGTGAAATGGAACAGGAAAACAATCAGCCCCAGCATTTT.

The chain has TRBV2 and TRBJ1-1, with 7 bases that match TRBD1. Germline V gene data show CDR1 as SNHLY and CDR2 as FYNNEI. Trimming cost V 1 base and J 1 base; bases outside gene matches: 3. The CDR3 has 15 residues. The CDR3 reads CASSEGGGPNTEAFF. CDR3 nucleotides: TGTGCCAGCAGTGAAGGAGGGGGCCCGAACACTGAAGCTTTCTTT.

The chain uses TRBV5-1 and TRBJ2-1; D is ambiguous. Trimming took 3 bases from V and 0 from J, leaving 7 bases between them. CDR1 is SGHRS, CDR2 YFSETQ, per germline. This CDR3 is 14 amino acids long. The CDR3 nucleotides read TGCGCCAGCAGCTGGGGAAACTCCTACAATGAGCAGTTCTTC. Translation: CASSWGNSYNEQFF. Variable domain in full (rest from reference TRBV5-1 and TRBJ2-1): KAGVTQTPRYLIKTRGQQVTLSCSPISGHRSVSWYQQTPGQGLQFLFEYFSETQRNKGNFPGRFSGRQFSNSRSEMNVSTLELGDSALYLCASSWGNSYNEQFFGPGTRLTVL.

Only one count was recorded for this clone. The chain links TRBV11-3 to TRBJ2-2; D gene ambiguous. The germline V and J ends were trimmed by 4 bases and 2 bases, with 8 bases remaining between them. This CDR3 has 14 amino acids. Germline CDR1 and CDR2: SGHNT and YENEEA. The CDR3 DNA reads as TGTGCCAGCAGCTCTGCGAGAAACACCGGGGAGCTGTTTTTT. Protein: CASSSARNTGELFF.

The chain links TRBV7-7 to TRBJ2-5; 7 bases align to TRBD1. This CDR3 is 14 amino acids long. Trimming at V came to 5 bases and at J to 2 bases, leaving 5 bases not matched to a gene. Germline V CDR1 and CDR2: SSHAT, FNYEAQ (reference sequence). CDR3 coding DNA: TGTGCCAGCAGCCGGACAGGACGTCAAGAGACCCAGTACTTC. Residues: CASSRTGRQETQYF.

The table lists this clone with a few counts. The chain is built from TRBV14 and TRBJ1-6, with D possibly TRBD1 on 6 matching bases. V lost 5 bases and J lost 4, with 15 bases in between. The CDR3 runs to 16 residues. Germline V gene lookup returns CDR1 SGHDN and CDR2 FVKESK. CDR3 sequence (DNA): TGTGCCAGCAGCTTGCAAGGAGGGGGGTATAATTCACCCCTCCACTTT. It is translated as CASSLQGGGYNSPLHF.

This chain links TRBV15 with TRBJ1-2, with D possibly being TRBD1 (5 bases). V lost 5 bases and J 0 bases, leaving 19 bases between the germline ends. This CDR3 spans 17 amino acids. Germline lookup yields CDR1 LNHNV and CDR2 YYDKDF (reference sequence). CDR3 sequence (DNA): TGTGCCACCAGCGGGGGACGTAGACTGATAGCTAACTATGGCTACACCTTC. This encodes CATSGGRRLIANYGYTF.

The J gene is TRBJ2-1, the V gene TRBV13; 10 bases are a match to TRBD1. The germline CDR1 and CDR2 sequences are PRHDT and FYEKMQ (reference sequence). V was pared by 5 bases and J by 7 bases, with 11 bases of the junction left unmatched. The CDR3 runs 16 residues. CDR3 nucleotide sequence: TGTGCCAGCAGCCCCCCGACAGGGGGCGCGGGGAATGAGCAGTTCTTC. As protein: CASSPPTGGAGNEQFF.

V gene TRBV6-1 combines with J gene TRBJ2-4; 9 bases fit TRBD1. The germline V gene encodes CDR1 MNHNS and CDR2 SASEGT. The CDR3 is 15 residues long. The V gene end was trimmed by 6 bases and the J gene end by 1 base; junction bases not matched to a gene: 4. The CDR3 DNA follows: TGTGCCAGCAGCCGGGACAGGGATGCCAAAAACATTCAGTACTTC. Amino acids: CASSRDRDAKNIQYF.

This chain joins TRBV6-1 and TRBJ2-7, with 8 bases lining up with TRBD2. The CDR3 covers 16 residues. Germline loops: CDR1 MNHNS, CDR2 SASEGT. Trimming at V came to 4 bases and at J to 4 bases, leaving 12 bases not matched to a gene. CDR3 DNA sequence: TGTGCCAGCAGTGCGTTAACTAGCGGCGTGACGTACGAGCAGTACTTC. This codes for CASSALTSGVTYEQYF.

This clone was detected only once. The V call is TRBV2, the J call TRBJ2-5, with TRBD1 matching over 7 bases. The V and J ends lost 6 bases and 5 bases, in that order; junction bases with no gene match: 15. Germline V gives CDR1 SNHLY, CDR2 FYNNEI. The CDR3 runs 16 residues. CDR3 DNA sequence: TGTGCCAGCAGACGACAGGGAAACGTTGGGTCGGAGACCCAGTACTTC. Translated, it gives CASRRQGNVGSETQYF.

This clone has a handful of counts. The chain links TRBV2 to TRBJ2-1; 13 nucleotides agree with TRBD2. The junction had 4 bases not matched to a gene; V was cut back by 2 bases and J by 9 bases. CDR3 length equals 15 residues. CDR1 and CDR2 from the germline V gene are SNHLY and FYNNEI. The CDR3 reads CASSEQLAGGGEQFF. The CDR3 DNA reads TGTGCCAGCAGTGAACAACTAGCGGGAGGGGGTGAGCAGTTCTTC. The complete variable domain, with remaining parts taken from reference TRBV2 and TRBJ2-1, reads EPEVTQTPSHQVTQMGQEVILRCVPISNHLYFYWYRQILGQKVEFLVSFYNNEISEKSEIFDDQFSVERPDGSNFTLKIRSTKLEDSAMYFCASSEQLAGGGEQFFGPGTRLTVL.

The chain joins TRBV28 to TRBJ2-6; D unresolved. Germline V gives CDR1 MDHEN, CDR2 SYDVKM. The CDR3 covers 13 residues. V was pared by 1 base and J by 4 bases, with 2 bases between. In DNA, the CDR3 is TGTGCCAGCAGTTTATCCGGGGCCAACGTCCTGACTTTC. This sequence encodes CASSLSGANVLTF.

This clone appeared a few times. V gene TRBV28 combines with J gene TRBJ1-6; 11 nucleotides line up with TRBD1. The CDR3 has 16 amino acids. The V gene's germline CDR1 is MDHEN and CDR2 SYDVKM. V gave up 6 bases and J gave up 10 bases; unmatched junction bases: 11. The CDR3, as DNA: TGTGCCAGCAGACGTCTCCCGGGACAGGGGGGATCACCCCTCCACTTT. It translates to CASRRLPGQGGSPLHF.

The V call is TRBV19, the J call TRBJ2-3; 9 bases line up with TRBD2. Germline trimming cut 7 bases from V and 6 bases from J; bases unmatched to any gene: 20. The CDR3 extends over 18 amino acids. Germline CDR1 reads LNHDA; CDR2 reads SQIVND (reference sequence). Here the CDR3 DNA reads TGTGCCAGTAAGGAGATTGGGCGGCGCGGGAGGGCCAGTGATACGCAGTATTTT. It yields the protein CASKEIGRRGRASDTQYF.

The gene calls are TRBV6-1 and TRBJ2-7, with D perhaps TRBD1 (5 bases). The V end lost 7 bases, the J end lost 1 base, and 8 bases lay between the germline ends. The germline CDR1 and CDR2 sequences are MNHNS and SASEGT. The CDR3 has 12 amino acids. CDR3 loop: CASTTGSYEQYF. CDR3 coding DNA: TGTGCCAGCACTACAGGTTCCTACGAGCAGTACTTC.

The chain recombines TRBV7-2 with TRBJ2-6, with D tentatively TRBD2 (8 bases). Germline assignment: CDR1 SGHTA and CDR2 FQGNSA. Between the trimmed V and J ends, which lost 2 bases and 0 bases, there was a span of 17 bases. The CDR3 spans 19 residues. The CDR3 protein is CASSLSGGQTPSGANVLTF. In nucleotides, the CDR3 is TGTGCCAGCAGCTTAAGCGGGGGACAGACCCCCTCTGGGGCCAACGTCCTGACTTTC. Combining the CDR3 with reference TRBV7-2 and TRBJ2-6 gives the whole variable domain GAGVSQSPSNKVTEKGKDVELRCDPISGHTALYWYRQSLGQGLEFLIYFQGNSAPDKSGLPSDRFSAERTGGSVSTLTIQRTQQEDSAVYLCASSLSGGQTPSGANVLTFGAGSRLTVL.

This sequence joins TRBV5-1 and TRBJ1-1, with D perhaps TRBD1 (5 bases). CDR1 and CDR2 (germline): SGHRS, YFSETQ. The CDR3 has 14 residues. Trimming took off 4 bases at V and 2 bases at J, with 12 bases between the two ends. The CDR3 loop is CASSAQVTNTEAFF. The CDR3 bases are TGCGCCAGCAGCGCACAGGTGACTAACACTGAAGCTTTCTTT.

The V call is TRBV27, the J call TRBJ2-7; 9 bases align to TRBD2. The length of the CDR3 is 17 residues. V lost 3 bases, J lost 2 bases, and 11 bases stayed unmatched. CDR1 and CDR2 (germline): MNHEY, SMNVEV (reference sequence). The CDR3 DNA sequence: TGTGCCAGCAGTTTGGGGTTCGGTGGCGGGAGGGCCTACGAGCAGTACTTC. It encodes CASSLGFGGGRAYEQYF.

This clone was found a few times. This sequence joins TRBV19 and TRBJ1-2, with unresolved D. Germline V gene sequence: CDR1 LNHDA, CDR2 SQIVND (reference sequence). This CDR3 has 15 residues. Trimming pared 2 bases from V and 5 bases from J, leaving 15 bases between. The CDR3 nucleotides are TGTGCCAGTAGTATATCCCACCGGGGATCTTATGGCTACACCTTC. It codes for CASSISHRGSYGYTF.

In this sample, this clone turned up a few times. The V call is TRBV14, the J call TRBJ2-2; 7 bases are a match to TRBD2. This CDR3 is 15 amino acids long. CDR1 SGHDN and CDR2 FVKESK come from the germline V gene. V trimming: 2 bases; J trimming: 6 bases; junction bases outside the gene matches: 6. The CDR3 loop reads CASSQNSGGPGELFF. Here the CDR3 DNA reads TGTGCCAGCAGCCAAAACTCGGGGGGACCCGGGGAGCTGTTTTTT.

In its sample, this clone was seen a few times. V gene TRBV15 combines with J gene TRBJ1-6; 7 bases line up with TRBD1. J was trimmed by 10 bases and V by 0 bases; bases with no gene match: 12. Germline assignment: CDR1 LNHNV and CDR2 YYDKDF (reference sequence). This CDR3 spans 17 amino acids. DNA of the CDR3: TGTGCCACCAGCAGAGACTACCCAGGGGGGGCAGGGTCACCCCTCCACTTT. This translates into CATSRDYPGGAGSPLHF.

The chain recombines TRBV2 with TRBJ2-7, with D hard to call. Germline-derived CDR1 and CDR2 are SNHLY and FYNNEI. V was clipped by 2 bases and J by 3 bases, with 8 bases between them. This CDR3 region has 13 residues. DNA of the CDR3: TGTGCCAGCAGTGAACCTGAGGTCTACGAGCAGTACTTC. It is translated as CASSEPEVYEQYF.

J is TRBJ1-1 and V is TRBV5-1; D is ambiguous. Trimming cost V 3 bases and J 7 bases, with 10 bases left between them. Per the germline V gene, CDR1 is SGHRS and CDR2 is YFSETQ. The CDR3 is 12 residues long. The CDR3 nucleotides are TGCGCCAGCAGCTCCACCTGGGGTGAAGCTTTCTTT. Its translation: CASSSTWGEAFF. Complete variable domain (other parts from reference TRBV5-1 and TRBJ1-1): KAGVTQTPRYLIKTRGQQVTLSCSPISGHRSVSWYQQTPGQGLQFLFEYFSETQRNKGNFPGRFSGRQFSNSRSEMNVSTLELGDSALYLCASSSTWGEAFFGQGTRLTVV.

The genes are TRBV6-1 and TRBJ2-7; D is unclear. Germline CDR1 and CDR2: MNHNS and SASEGT. The CDR3 has 13 residues. The V and J ends lost 7 bases and 3 bases respectively, with 13 bases between them. The CDR3 loop reads CASIGPGLYEQYF. The CDR3 coding sequence is TGTGCCAGCATTGGACCAGGCCTCTACGAGCAGTACTTC.

This clone appeared a few times. J is TRBJ2-5 and V is TRBV28, with D possibly TRBD2 on 6 matching bases. Germline CDR1 MDHEN, CDR2 SYDVKM. The length of the CDR3 is 12 residues. With 6 bases removed from V and 6 bases from J, the gap between germline ends came to 11 bases. The CDR3 DNA sequence: TGTGCCAGCAGGGAGGGGTGGAAGACCCAGTACTTC. Translating it yields CASREGWKTQYF.

The CDR3 sequence is CSVERTGFTEAFF. The CDR3 nucleotides read TGCAGCGTTGAAAGGACAGGGTTCACTGAAGCTTTCTTT. The chain couples TRBV29-1 to TRBJ1-1; 8 bases align to TRBD1. The V gene end was trimmed by 2 bases and the J gene end by 4 bases; junction bases not matched to a gene: 3. The length of the CDR3 is 13 residues. CDR1 SQVTM and CDR2 ANQGSEA come from the germline V gene. Looking up the rest from reference TRBV29-1 and TRBJ1-1 gives the full variable domain: SAVISQKPSRDICQRGTSLTIQCQVDSQVTMMFWYRQQPGQSLTLIATANQGSEATYESGFVIDKFPISRPNLTFSTLTVSNMSPEDSSIYLCSVERTGFTEAFFGQGTRLTVV.

V and J are TRBV7-2 and TRBJ1-4; 7 bases are a match to TRBD1. Germline V CDR1 and CDR2: SGHTA, FQGNSA. Trimming cost V 5 bases and J 4 bases; bases outside gene matches: 4. This CDR3 is 14 amino acids long. CDR3 loop: CASSRDSRNEKLFF. The DNA of the CDR3 is TGTGCCAGCAGCCGGGACAGCCGTAATGAAAAACTGTTTTTT.

The genes are TRBV4-2 and TRBJ2-3; maybe TRBD1 (7 bases). Germline-derived CDR1 and CDR2 are LGHNA and YNFKEQ. CDR3 length equals 18 residues. The V and J ends lost 0 bases and 2 bases respectively, with 18 bases between them. In DNA, the CDR3 is TGTGCCAGCAGCCAAGAAGGCAGGGGGGCCCAGTCCACAGATACGCAGTATTTT. Its protein product is CASSQEGRGAQSTDTQYF.